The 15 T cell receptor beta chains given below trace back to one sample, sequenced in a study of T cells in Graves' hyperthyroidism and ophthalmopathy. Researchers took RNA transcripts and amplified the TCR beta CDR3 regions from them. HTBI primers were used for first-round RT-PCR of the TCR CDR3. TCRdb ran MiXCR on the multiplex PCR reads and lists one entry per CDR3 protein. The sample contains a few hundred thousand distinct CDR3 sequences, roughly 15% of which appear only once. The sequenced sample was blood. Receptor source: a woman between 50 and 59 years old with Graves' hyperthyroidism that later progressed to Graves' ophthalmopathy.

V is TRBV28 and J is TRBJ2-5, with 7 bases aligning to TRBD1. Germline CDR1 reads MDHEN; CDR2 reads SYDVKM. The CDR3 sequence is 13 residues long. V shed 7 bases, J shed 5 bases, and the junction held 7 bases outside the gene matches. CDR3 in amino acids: CASTTGERETQYF. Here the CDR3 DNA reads TGTGCCAGCACTACAGGGGAGAGGGAGACCCAGTACTTC.

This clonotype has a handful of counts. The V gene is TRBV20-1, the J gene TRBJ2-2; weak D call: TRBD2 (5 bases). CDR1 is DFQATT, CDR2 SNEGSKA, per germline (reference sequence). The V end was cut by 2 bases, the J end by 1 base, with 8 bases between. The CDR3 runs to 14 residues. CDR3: CSARISENTGELFF. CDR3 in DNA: TGCAGTGCTAGAATTAGCGAGAACACCGGGGAGCTGTTTTTT.

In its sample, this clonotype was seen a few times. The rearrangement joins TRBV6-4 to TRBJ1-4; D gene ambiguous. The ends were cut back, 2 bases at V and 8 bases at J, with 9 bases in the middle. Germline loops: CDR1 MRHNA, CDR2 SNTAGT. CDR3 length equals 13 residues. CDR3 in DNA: TGTGCCAGCAGTGACAGGGAGGGCGAAAAACTGTTTTTT. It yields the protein CASSDREGEKLFF.

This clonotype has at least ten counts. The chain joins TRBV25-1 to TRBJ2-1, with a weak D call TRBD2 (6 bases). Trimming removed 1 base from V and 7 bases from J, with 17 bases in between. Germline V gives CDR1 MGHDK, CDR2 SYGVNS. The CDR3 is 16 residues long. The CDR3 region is CASSESETRLRNEQFF. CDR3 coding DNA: TGTGCCAGCAGTGAATCTGAGACTAGGTTGAGGAATGAGCAGTTCTTC.

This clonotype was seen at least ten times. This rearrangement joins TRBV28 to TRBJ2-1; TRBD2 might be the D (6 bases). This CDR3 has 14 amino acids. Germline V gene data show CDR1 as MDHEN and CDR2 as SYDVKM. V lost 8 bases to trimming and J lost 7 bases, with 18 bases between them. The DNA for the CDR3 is TGTGCCAGCCAGTCCGGGACTTTCTTAAATGAGCAGTTCTTC. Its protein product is CASQSGTFLNEQFF.

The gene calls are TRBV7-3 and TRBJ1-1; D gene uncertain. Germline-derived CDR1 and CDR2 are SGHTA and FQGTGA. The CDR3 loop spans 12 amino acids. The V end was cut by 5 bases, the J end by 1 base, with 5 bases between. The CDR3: CASSEKNTEAFF. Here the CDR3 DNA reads TGTGCCAGCAGCGAAAAGAACACTGAAGCTTTCTTT.

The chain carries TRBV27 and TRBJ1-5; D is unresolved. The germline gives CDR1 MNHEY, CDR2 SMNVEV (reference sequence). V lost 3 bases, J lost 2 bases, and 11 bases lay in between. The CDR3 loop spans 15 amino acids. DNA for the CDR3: TGTGCCAGCAGTTTCGAGGGAATGGGCAATCAGCCCCAGCATTTT. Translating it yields CASSFEGMGNQPQHF.

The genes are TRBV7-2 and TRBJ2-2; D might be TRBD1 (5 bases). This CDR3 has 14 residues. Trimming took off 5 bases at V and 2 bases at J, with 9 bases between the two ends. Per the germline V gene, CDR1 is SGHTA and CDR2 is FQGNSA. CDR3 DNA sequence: TGTGCCAGCAGCGGCAGGGTTAACACCGGGGAGCTGTTTTTT. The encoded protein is CASSGRVNTGELFF.

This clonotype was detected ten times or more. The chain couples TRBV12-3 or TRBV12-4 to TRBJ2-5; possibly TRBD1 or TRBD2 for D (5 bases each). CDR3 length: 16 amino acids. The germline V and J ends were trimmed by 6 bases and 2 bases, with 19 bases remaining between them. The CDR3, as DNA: TGTGCCAGCAGCCCTAGGGACGGCAGACCTCAAGAGACCCAGTACTTC. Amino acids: CASSPRDGRPQETQYF.

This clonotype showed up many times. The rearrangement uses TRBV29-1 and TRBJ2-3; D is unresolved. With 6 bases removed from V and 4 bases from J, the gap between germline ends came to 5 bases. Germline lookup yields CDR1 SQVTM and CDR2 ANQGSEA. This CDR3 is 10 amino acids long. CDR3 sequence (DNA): TGCAGCGTCAGCGCAGATACGCAGTATTTT. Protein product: CSVSADTQYF.

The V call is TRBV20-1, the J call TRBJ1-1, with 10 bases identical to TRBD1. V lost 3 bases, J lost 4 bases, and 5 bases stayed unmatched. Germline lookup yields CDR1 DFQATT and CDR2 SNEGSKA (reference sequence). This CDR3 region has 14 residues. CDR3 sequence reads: CSASRQGASTEAFF. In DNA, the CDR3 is TGCAGTGCTAGCCGACAGGGGGCAAGCACTGAAGCTTTCTTT.

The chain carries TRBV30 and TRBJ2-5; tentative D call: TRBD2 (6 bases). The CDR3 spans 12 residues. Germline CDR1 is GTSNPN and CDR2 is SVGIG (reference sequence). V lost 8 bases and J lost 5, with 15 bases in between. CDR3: CAIRRGGETQYF. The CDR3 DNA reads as TGTGCCATCCGGAGGGGCGGGGAGACCCAGTACTTC.

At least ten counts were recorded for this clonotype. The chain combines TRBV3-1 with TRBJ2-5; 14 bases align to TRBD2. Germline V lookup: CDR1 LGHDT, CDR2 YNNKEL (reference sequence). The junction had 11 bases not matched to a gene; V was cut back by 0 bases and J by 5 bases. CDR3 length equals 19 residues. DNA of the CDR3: TGTGCCAGCAGCCAAGAACGACTAGCGGGAGGGCCGGTTTGGGAGACCCAGTACTTC. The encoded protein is CASSQERLAGGPVWETQYF.

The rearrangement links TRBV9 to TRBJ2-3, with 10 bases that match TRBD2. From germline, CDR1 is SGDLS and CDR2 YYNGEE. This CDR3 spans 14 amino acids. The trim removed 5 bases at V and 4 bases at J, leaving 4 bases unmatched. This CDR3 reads CASSTSGTADTQYF. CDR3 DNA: TGTGCCAGCAGTACTAGCGGGACGGCAGATACGCAGTATTTT. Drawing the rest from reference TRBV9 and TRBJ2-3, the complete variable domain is DSGVTQTPKHLITATGQRVTLRCSPRSGDLSVYWYQQSLDQGLQFLIQYYNGEERAKGNILERFSAQQFPDLHSELNLSSLELGDSALYFCASSTSGTADTQYFGPGTRLTVL.

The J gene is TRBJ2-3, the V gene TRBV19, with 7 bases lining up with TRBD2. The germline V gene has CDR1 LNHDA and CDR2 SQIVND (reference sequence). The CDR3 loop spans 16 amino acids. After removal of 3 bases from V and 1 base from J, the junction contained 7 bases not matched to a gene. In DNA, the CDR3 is TGTGCCAGTAGTATGGGGCTAGCGGACCGCACAGATACGCAGTATTTT. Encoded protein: CASSMGLADRTDTQYF. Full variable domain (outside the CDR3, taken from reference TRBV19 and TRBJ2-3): DGGITQSPKYLFRKEGQNVTLSCEQNLNHDAMYWYRQDPGQGLRLIYYSQIVNDFQKGDIAEGYSVSREKKESFPLTVTSAQKNPTAFYLCASSMGLADRTDTQYFGPGTRLTVL.